This T cell receptor (beta chain) was retrieved from a study of CD8+CD57+ T cells in acquired aplastic anemia. About the research overall: DNA recovered from sorted CD4+ and CD8+ cells had a mean of around 3.3 ug.

This clonotype was seen more than once but under ten times. What it recognizes is unknown. Given the absence of the conserved phenylalanine or tryptophan at the CDR3 end, a read error is likely. Genomic DNA, serving as template, underwent TCR beta VDJ and CDR3 profiling. TCRdb ran MiXCR on the reads and lists one entry per CDR3 protein. The sample includes 160,000 or so distinct CDR3 sequences, roughly half of them seen just once. Patients included in sequencing had previously demonstrated CD8+CD57+ cell expansion by flow cytometry. Diagnosis of severe acquired aplastic anemia applied to all patients. Study conclusions and caveats: Shared by patients and controls, approximately 28 CD8+ CDR3s were abundant in patients.

Trimming cost V 6 bases and J 0 bases, with 10 bases left between them. This CDR3 contains 14 residues. Per germline, CDR1 ENHRY and CDR2 SYGVKD. The V and J genes are TRBV10-3 and TRBJ2-3, with a possible D match to TRBD2 (5 bases). The clonotype originates from a human donor with aplastic anemia. Sequencing used sorted CD4+, CD8+, or CD8+CD57+ T cells (not recorded which) from PBMCs. Here the CDR3 reads CAIRAGISTDTQYS. DNA of the CDR3: TGTGCCATCAGAGCCGGGATTAGCACAGATACGCAGTATTCT.